These 21 T cell receptor beta chains originate from one sample sequenced in a study of a mutant IDH1 vaccine in newly diagnosed glioma. Regarding time point: baseline, week 1 (first vaccination visit). Specified treatment: pre-vaccination baseline after standard-of-care therapy. The protocol was immunoSEQ multiplex PCR, while the TCRdb copy is restricted to in-frame clones and leaves out a portion. This table holds more than 50,000 clones, 80% to 90% found once. The material was PBMCs, obtained from a glioma patient treated with radiotherapy, temozolomide or both. The receptors come from a man aged 25-40 years with glioma.

The sample holds a few counts of this clone. Different DNA sequences within this sample yield the same CDR3. The chain carries TRBV30 and TRBJ1-5, with D unclear. The CDR3 is 13 amino acids. Trimming took 5 bases from V and 0 from J, leaving 8 bases between them. The germline CDR1 and CDR2 sequences are GTSNPN and SVGIG (reference sequence). CDR3 sequence: CAWGGDSNQPQHF. CDR3 DNA: TGTGCCTGGGGAGGTGATAGCAATCAGCCCCAGCATTTT.

The chain has TRBV18 and TRBJ2-5, with D uncertain. V lost 3 bases and J 2 bases, leaving 7 bases between the germline ends. There are 13 residues in the CDR3. The germline V gene has CDR1 KGHSH and CDR2 LQKENI. CDR3 coding DNA: TGTGCCAGCTCACCGAGGAATCAAGAGACCCAGTACTTC. Its translation is CASSPRNQETQYF.

This sequence joins TRBV6-5 and TRBJ1-1; maybe TRBD1 (5 bases). The CDR3 is 14 residues long. Germline V gene lookup returns CDR1 MNHEY and CDR2 SVGAGI. Deletions cut 4 bases from V and 2 bases from J, with 11 bases between. CDR3 sequence reads: CASSFRRANTEAFF. Written as DNA, the CDR3 is TGTGCCAGCAGTTTTCGCAGGGCAAACACTGAAGCTTTCTTT.

The J gene is TRBJ2-2, the V gene TRBV2; the D is unclear. Germline values: CDR1 SNHLY, CDR2 FYNNEI. The CDR3 loop spans 14 amino acids. The ends were cut back, 6 bases at V and 0 bases at J, with 8 bases in the middle. CDR3 in amino acids: CASSLLSNTGELFF. The CDR3 nucleotides are TGTGCCAGCAGCCTCCTATCGAACACCGGGGAGCTGTTTTTT.

The chain links TRBV6-6 to TRBJ1-3; D is uncertain. Trimming cost V 2 bases and J 0 bases, with 8 bases left between them. Germline CDR1 is MNHNY and CDR2 is SVGAGI (reference sequence). This CDR3 has 15 amino acids. The CDR3 protein is CASSYNPASGNTIYF. CDR3 sequence (DNA): TGTGCCAGCAGTTACAATCCGGCCTCTGGAAACACCATATATTTT.

The V gene is TRBV12-1, the J gene TRBJ2-6; the D call of TRBD2 is as the table states it, not checked on the DNA. TRBV12-1 is given as a pseudogene. The CDR3 extends over 14 amino acids. DNA of the CDR3: TGTGCCAGCAGCCCCCTCCCTGGGGCCAACGTCCTGACTTTC. It translates to CASSPLPGANVLTF.

The genes are TRBV14 and TRBJ1-4; tentative D call: TRBD1 (6 bases). Deletions cut 0 bases from V and 10 bases from J, with 12 bases between. CDR3 length: 14 residues. Germline V lookup: CDR1 SGHDN, CDR2 FVKESK. CDR3 residues: CASSQETGSVKLFF. As DNA, the CDR3 is TGTGCCAGCAGCCAAGAAACAGGGTCCGTAAAACTGTTTTTT.

V usage is TRBV19 and J usage is TRBJ1-3; no reliable D call. CDR1 and CDR2 from the germline V gene are LNHDA and SQIVND (reference sequence). The CDR3 sequence is 15 residues long. Trimming pared 2 bases from V and 0 bases from J, leaving 8 bases between. The CDR3 is CASSIYDYSGNTIYF. For the CDR3, the DNA is TGTGCCAGTAGTATATATGACTACTCTGGAAACACCATATATTTT.

The chain joins TRBV7-9 to TRBJ2-7, with D hard to call. Germline CDR1 and CDR2: SEHNR and FQNEAQ (reference sequence). The CDR3 runs 15 residues. Trimming pared 1 base from V and 4 bases from J, leaving 14 bases between. CDR3 protein: CASSLVRQEKYEQYF. CDR3 coding DNA: TGTGCCAGCAGCTTAGTTCGGCAGGAGAAATACGAGCAGTACTTC. The full variable domain, its missing parts supplied by reference TRBV7-9 and TRBJ2-7, is DTGVSQNPRHKITKRGQNVTFRCDPISEHNRLYWYRQTLGQGPEFLTYFQNEAQLEKSRLLSDRFSAERPKGSFSTLEIQRTEQGDSAMYLCASSLVRQEKYEQYFGPGTRLTVT.

V and J are TRBV5-1 and TRBJ1-3; D might be TRBD1 (5 bases). This CDR3 has 18 amino acids. Trimming removed 3 bases from V and 0 bases from J, with 19 bases in between. The V gene's germline CDR1 is SGHRS and CDR2 YFSETQ. The CDR3 loop reads CASSWGGLDSNSGNTIYF. The CDR3 coding sequence is TGCGCCAGCAGCTGGGGGGGTTTGGATTCCAACTCTGGAAACACCATATATTTT. Complete variable domain (other parts from reference TRBV5-1 and TRBJ1-3): KAGVTQTPRYLIKTRGQQVTLSCSPISGHRSVSWYQQTPGQGLQFLFEYFSETQRNKGNFPGRFSGRQFSNSRSEMNVSTLELGDSALYLCASSWGGLDSNSGNTIYFGEGSWLTVV.

The rearrangement joins TRBV6-1 to TRBJ1-2, with 7 bases matching TRBD1. The CDR3 runs 14 residues. V lost 4 bases and J lost 4; bases outside the gene matches: 6. The germline gives CDR1 MNHNS, CDR2 SASEGT. Here the CDR3 reads CASSVQGISYGYTF. The CDR3 region has the DNA TGTGCCAGCAGTGTACAGGGGATAAGCTATGGCTACACCTTC.

The count of this clone is one. V is TRBV7-4 and J is TRBJ1-1; 7 bases are shared with TRBD1. Germline V gene lookup returns CDR1 SGHVT and CDR2 SQSDAQ. CDR3 length equals 15 residues. J gave up 4 bases and V 4 bases, and 9 bases lay outside the gene matches. This CDR3 is CASSSDRERRTEAFF. The CDR3 nucleotides are TGTGCCAGCAGCTCCGACAGGGAAAGGCGCACTGAAGCTTTCTTT.

The chain uses TRBV19 and TRBJ2-2, with 7 bases aligning to TRBD1. Looked up from germline, CDR1 is LNHDA and CDR2 is SQIVND (reference sequence). With 4 bases clipped from V and 5 bases from J, the junction kept 4 bases outside the gene matches. CDR3 length equals 14 residues. CDR3 residues: CASSTGQPTGELFF. CDR3 nucleotides: TGTGCCAGTAGTACGGGACAGCCTACCGGGGAGCTGTTTTTT.

The chain couples TRBV6-5 to TRBJ2-5, with 7 bases lining up with TRBD2. V dropped 4 bases and J dropped 7; count of bases not matched to a gene: 9. The CDR3 sequence is 14 residues long. Per germline, CDR1 MNHEY and CDR2 SVGAGI. CDR3 coding DNA: TGTGCCAGCAGTTTTTCCCCCGGCGGGGGGACCCAGTACTTC. Its protein is CASSFSPGGGTQYF.

The V and J genes are TRBV15 and TRBJ1-5; TRBD1 is a possible D gene (6 bases). The V and J ends lost 1 base and 2 bases respectively, with 15 bases between them. The germline gives CDR1 LNHNV, CDR2 YYDKDF (reference sequence). The CDR3 consists of 17 residues. The DNA for the CDR3 is TGTGCCACCAGCAGAGCCTACAGGGAAATAGGCAATCAGCCCCAGCATTTT. The encoded protein is CATSRAYREIGNQPQHF.

The genes are TRBV11-2 and TRBJ1-1; tentative D call: TRBD1 (5 bases). Germline CDR1 reads SGHAT; CDR2 reads FQNNGV. V dropped 1 base and J dropped 4 bases, with 10 bases sitting between them. CDR3 length: 14 amino acids. The CDR3 sequence: CASSLVGGFTEAFF. As DNA, the CDR3 is TGTGCCAGCAGCTTAGTCGGGGGGTTCACTGAAGCTTTCTTT.

This clone was recorded once. V gene TRBV9 combines with J gene TRBJ2-1; TRBD2 matches 9 bases. Trimming took 2 bases from V and 9 from J; bases not matched to a gene: 9. Per the germline V gene, CDR1 is SGDLS and CDR2 is YYNGEE. This CDR3 region has 15 residues. The CDR3 spells CASSVGGGAYSEQFF. CDR3 nucleotides: TGTGCCAGCAGCGTGGGCGGGGGGGCATATAGTGAGCAGTTCTTC.

The rearrangement joins TRBV5-1 to TRBJ1-1; 9 positions agree with TRBD1. V dropped 1 base and J dropped 0; count of bases not matched to a gene: 1. Looked up from germline, CDR1 is SGHRS and CDR2 is YFSETQ. CDR3 length equals 15 residues. The CDR3: CASSLTGGMNTEAFF. The CDR3 coding sequence is TGCGCCAGCAGCTTGACAGGGGGCATGAACACTGAAGCTTTCTTT.

V usage is TRBV28 and J usage is TRBJ1-2, with D unclear. CDR3 length: 12 residues. Germline CDR1 MDHEN, CDR2 SYDVKM. V lost 1 base to trimming and J lost 6 bases, with 6 bases between them. For the CDR3, the DNA is TGTGCCAGCAGTTTATCTTACGATGGCTACACCTTC. Its translation: CASSLSYDGYTF.

The chain combines TRBV6-1 with TRBJ1-1; D is undetermined. The germline CDR1 and CDR2 sequences are MNHNS and SASEGT. The CDR3 totals 13 residues. V lost 6 bases and J 2 bases, leaving 10 bases between the germline ends. The CDR3 nucleotides are TGTGCCAGCAGCCCAACAGTTAACACTGAAGCTTTCTTT. Its translation: CASSPTVNTEAFF.

The V and J genes are TRBV5-1 and TRBJ2-3, with D perhaps given as TRBD1 or TRBD2 (5 bases each). Germline CDR1 is SGHRS and CDR2 is YFSETQ. Between the trimmed V and J ends, which lost 4 bases and 0 bases, there was a span of 21 bases. The CDR3 has 18 amino acids. Written as DNA, the CDR3 is TGCGCCAGCAGCCTCCGGGACGGATTTCTTGCTAGCACAGATACGCAGTATTTT. Amino acid sequence: CASSLRDGFLASTDTQYF.